A single sample gave rise to the 9 T cell receptor beta chains below, sequenced in a study of blood T cell repertoires in COVID-19 (TCRdb year 2020). Libraries were prepared through the immunoSEQ multiplex PCR assay. The table comes from immuneACCESS by way of TCRdb, which keeps in-frame sequences with V and J called. Part of the clones is missing from these tables; in studies checked, under half for an unresolved V gene and the rest for unknown reasons. For this sample the table gives 100,000 to 150,000 clones, of which around 81% were detected only once. About 3.8% of the sample goes to the ten largest clones. The sequencing sample was made of peripheral blood. The source is a woman between 45 and 65 years old with acute or convalescent COVID-19.

This chain connects TRBV6-1 to TRBJ1-5; D is undetermined. In germline, CDR1 is MNHNS, CDR2 SASEGT. V lost 4 bases, J lost 6 bases, and 7 bases lay in between. The length of the CDR3 is 12 residues. CDR3 bases: TGTGCCAGCAGTGCTGGCCGTCAGCCCCAGCATTTT. It codes for CASSAGRQPQHF.

This chain joins TRBV19 and TRBJ1-6; a weak D match, TRBD1 (5 bases). Looked up from germline, CDR1 is LNHDA and CDR2 is SQIVND (reference sequence). The ends were cut back, 4 bases at V and 10 bases at J, with 17 bases in the middle. The CDR3 has 15 amino acids. The CDR3 DNA reads as TGTGCCAGTAGTAGAAGGACAACAACACTATCACCCCTCCACTTT. Its protein is CASSRRTTTLSPLHF.

The V call is TRBV19, the J call TRBJ2-7, with TRBD2 matching over 9 bases. J lost 4 bases, V lost 4 bases, and 8 bases had no gene match. Germline CDR1 and CDR2: LNHDA and SQIVND (reference sequence). The CDR3 spans 15 residues. CDR3 in amino acids: CASSSVSSGSYEQYF. The DNA for the CDR3 is TGTGCCAGTAGTAGCGTTAGTAGCGGGAGTTACGAGCAGTACTTC.

A word on this clone: In the same sample, other DNA sequences code for this CDR3. The rearrangement joins TRBV5-1 to TRBJ1-2; 9 nucleotides align to TRBD1. CDR1 is SGHRS and CDR2 is YFSETQ in the germline V gene. Unmatched junction bases numbered 6, after V lost 4 bases and J lost 8 bases. The CDR3 contains 13 residues. CDR3 residues: CASSPGQGGGYTF. The CDR3 DNA is TGCGCCAGCAGCCCGGGACAGGGAGGCGGCTACACCTTC.

In this sample, this clone turned up a few times. This chain joins TRBV5-8 and TRBJ2-6; D ambiguous. This CDR3 comprises 13 residues. CDR1 SGHTS and CDR2 YDEGEE come from the germline V gene. Trimming stripped 6 bases from V and 3 bases from J, with 7 bases between. The CDR3 bases are TGTGCCAGCACCGCCGGTGGGGCCAACGTCCTGACTTTC. Translated, it gives CASTAGGANVLTF.

J is TRBJ2-7 and V is TRBV6-5, with TRBD1 as a possible D gene (6 bases). CDR3 size: 14 residues. The V and J ends lost 6 bases and 2 bases respectively, with 14 bases between them. CDR1 is MNHEY and CDR2 is SVGAGI in the germline V gene. CDR3 nucleotide sequence: TGTGCCAGCAGGAACAGGGAGTCGACCTACGAGCAGTACTTC. Translation gives CASRNRESTYEQYF.

The count of this clone is one. The genes are TRBV19 and TRBJ2-1; 12 bases match TRBD2. The germline V gene encodes CDR1 LNHDA and CDR2 SQIVND (reference sequence). CDR3 length equals 16 residues. V was clipped by 6 bases and J by 14 bases; unmatched bases: 17. CDR3 loop: CASSPSRTSGIMWEFF. DNA of the CDR3: TGTGCCAGTAGCCCCTCCCGGACTAGCGGGATAATGTGGGAGTTCTTC.

The DNA of the CDR3 is TGTGCCAGCAGCTCCTCGAGGGAAACTGAAGCTTTCTTT. Amino acids: CASSSSRETEAFF. V usage is TRBV7-9 and J usage is TRBJ1-1; D gene unclear. V lost 4 bases, J lost 5 bases, and 11 bases lay in between. Germline V gene sequence: CDR1 SEHNR, CDR2 FQNEAQ (reference sequence). CDR3 size: 13 residues.

CDR3 sequence (DNA): TGTGCCACCAGCACTCCATACGGGTATAATCAGCCCCAGCATTTT. Protein product: CATSTPYGYNQPQHF. This rearrangement joins TRBV15 to TRBJ1-5, with no clear D. The germline V gene encodes CDR1 LNHNV and CDR2 YYDKDF (reference sequence). The CDR3 runs to 15 residues. V lost 4 bases, J lost 4 bases, and 14 bases lay in between.